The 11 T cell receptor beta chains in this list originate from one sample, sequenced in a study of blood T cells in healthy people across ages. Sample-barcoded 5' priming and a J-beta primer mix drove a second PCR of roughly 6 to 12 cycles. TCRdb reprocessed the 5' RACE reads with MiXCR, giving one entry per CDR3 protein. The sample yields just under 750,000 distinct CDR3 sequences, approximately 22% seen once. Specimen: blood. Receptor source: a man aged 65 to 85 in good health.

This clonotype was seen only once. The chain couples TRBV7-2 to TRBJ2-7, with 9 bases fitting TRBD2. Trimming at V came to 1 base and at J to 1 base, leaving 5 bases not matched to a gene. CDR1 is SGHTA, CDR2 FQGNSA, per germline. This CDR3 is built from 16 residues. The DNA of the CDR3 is TGTGCCAGCAGCTTAGGACTAGCGGAGATATCCTACGAGCAGTACGTC. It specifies CASSLGLAEISYEQYV.

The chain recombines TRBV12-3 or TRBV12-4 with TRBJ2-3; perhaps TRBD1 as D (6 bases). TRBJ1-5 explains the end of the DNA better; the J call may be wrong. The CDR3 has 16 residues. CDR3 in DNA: TGTGCCAGCAGTCCCCGGGGTAGCGGGGACACAGATACGCAGCATTTT. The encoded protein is CASSPRGSGDTDTQHF.

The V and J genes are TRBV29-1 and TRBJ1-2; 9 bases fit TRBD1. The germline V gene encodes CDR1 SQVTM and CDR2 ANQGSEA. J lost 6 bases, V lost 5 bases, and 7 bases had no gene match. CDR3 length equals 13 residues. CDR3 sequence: CSVSGTGLNGYTF. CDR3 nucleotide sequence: TGCAGCGTTTCCGGGACAGGGTTAAATGGCTACACCTTC.

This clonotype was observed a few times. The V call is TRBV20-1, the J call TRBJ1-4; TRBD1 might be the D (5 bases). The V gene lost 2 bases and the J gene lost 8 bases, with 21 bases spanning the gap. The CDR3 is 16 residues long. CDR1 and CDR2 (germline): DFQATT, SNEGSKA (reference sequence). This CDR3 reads CSARPSGNRLGEKLFF. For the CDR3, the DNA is TGCAGTGCTAGACCCTCAGGGAACAGACTCGGAGAAAAACTGTTTTTT.

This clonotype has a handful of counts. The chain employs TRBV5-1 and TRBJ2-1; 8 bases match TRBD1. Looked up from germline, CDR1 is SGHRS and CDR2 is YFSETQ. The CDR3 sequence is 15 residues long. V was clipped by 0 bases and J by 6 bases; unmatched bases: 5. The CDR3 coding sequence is TGCGCCAGCAGCTTGGATGGGACAGGCTTCAATGAGCAGTTCTTC. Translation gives CASSLDGTGFNEQFF.

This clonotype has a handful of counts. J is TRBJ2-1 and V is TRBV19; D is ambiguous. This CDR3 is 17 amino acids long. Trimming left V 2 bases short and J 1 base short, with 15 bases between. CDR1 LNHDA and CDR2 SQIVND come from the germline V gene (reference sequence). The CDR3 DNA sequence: TGTGCCAGTAGTATATCCCAGGTATTCGAATCCTACAATGAGCAGTTCTTC. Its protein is CASSISQVFESYNEQFF. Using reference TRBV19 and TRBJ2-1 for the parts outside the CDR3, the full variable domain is DGGITQSPKYLFRKEGQNVTLSCEQNLNHDAMYWYRQDPGQGLRLIYYSQIVNDFQKGDIAEGYSVSREKKESFPLTVTSAQKNPTAFYLCASSISQVFESYNEQFFGPGTRLTVL.

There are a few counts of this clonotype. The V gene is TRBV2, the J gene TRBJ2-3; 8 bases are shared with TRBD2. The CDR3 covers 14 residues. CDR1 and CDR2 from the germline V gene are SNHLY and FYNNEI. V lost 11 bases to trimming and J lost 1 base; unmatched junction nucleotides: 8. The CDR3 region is CASRTSFGTDTQYF. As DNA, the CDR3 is TGTGCCTCCCGGACTAGCTTCGGCACAGATACGCAGTATTTT.

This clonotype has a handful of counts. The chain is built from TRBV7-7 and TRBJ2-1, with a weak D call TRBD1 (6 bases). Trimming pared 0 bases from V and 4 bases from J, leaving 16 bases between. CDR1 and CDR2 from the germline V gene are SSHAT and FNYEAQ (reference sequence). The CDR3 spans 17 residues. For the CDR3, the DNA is TGTGCCAGCAGCTTAGCGCGAGGACAGCCTACGTACAATGAGCAGTTCTTC. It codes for CASSLARGQPTYNEQFF. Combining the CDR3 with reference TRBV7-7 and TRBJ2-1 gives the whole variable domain GAGVSQSPRYKVTKRGQDVTLRCDPISSHATLYWYQQALGQGPEFLTYFNYEAQPDKSGLPSDRFSAERPEGSISTLTIQRTEQRDSAMYRCASSLARGQPTYNEQFFGPGTRLTVL.

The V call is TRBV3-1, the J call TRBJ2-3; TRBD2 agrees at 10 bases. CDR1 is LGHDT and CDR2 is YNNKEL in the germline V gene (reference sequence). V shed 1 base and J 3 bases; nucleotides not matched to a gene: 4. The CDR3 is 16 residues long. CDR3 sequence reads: CASSQVRLAGTDTQYF. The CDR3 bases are TGTGCCAGCAGCCAAGTACGACTAGCGGGTACAGATACGCAGTATTTT.

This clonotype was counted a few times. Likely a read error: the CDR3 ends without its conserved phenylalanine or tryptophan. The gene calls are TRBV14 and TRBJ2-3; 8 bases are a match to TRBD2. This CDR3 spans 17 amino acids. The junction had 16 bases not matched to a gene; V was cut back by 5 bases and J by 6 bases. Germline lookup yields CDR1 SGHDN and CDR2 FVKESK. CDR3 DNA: TGTGCCAGCAGCGTAGCCGGGACTCCGGGGGGGGCGGATACGCAGTATTCT. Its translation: CASSVAGTPGGADTQYS.

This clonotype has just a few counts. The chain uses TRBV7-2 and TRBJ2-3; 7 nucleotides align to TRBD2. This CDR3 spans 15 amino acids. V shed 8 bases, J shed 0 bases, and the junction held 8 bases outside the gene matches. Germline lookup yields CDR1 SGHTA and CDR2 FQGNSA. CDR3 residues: CASGRAGTSTDTQYF. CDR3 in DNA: TGTGCCAGCGGCCGAGCGGGGACTAGCACAGATACGCAGTATTTT.